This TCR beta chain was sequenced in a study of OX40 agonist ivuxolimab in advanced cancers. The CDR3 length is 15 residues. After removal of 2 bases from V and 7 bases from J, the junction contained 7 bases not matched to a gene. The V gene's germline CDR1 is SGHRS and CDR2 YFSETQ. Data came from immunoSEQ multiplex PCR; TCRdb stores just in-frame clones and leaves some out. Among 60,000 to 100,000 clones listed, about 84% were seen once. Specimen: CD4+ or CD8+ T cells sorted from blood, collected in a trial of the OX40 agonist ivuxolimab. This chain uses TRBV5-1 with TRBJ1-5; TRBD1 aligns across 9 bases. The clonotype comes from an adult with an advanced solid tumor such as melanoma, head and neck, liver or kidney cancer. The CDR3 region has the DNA TGCGCCAGCAGCTTAACAGGGGGCGCTGGGCAGCCCCAGCATTTT. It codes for CASSLTGGAGQPQHF.